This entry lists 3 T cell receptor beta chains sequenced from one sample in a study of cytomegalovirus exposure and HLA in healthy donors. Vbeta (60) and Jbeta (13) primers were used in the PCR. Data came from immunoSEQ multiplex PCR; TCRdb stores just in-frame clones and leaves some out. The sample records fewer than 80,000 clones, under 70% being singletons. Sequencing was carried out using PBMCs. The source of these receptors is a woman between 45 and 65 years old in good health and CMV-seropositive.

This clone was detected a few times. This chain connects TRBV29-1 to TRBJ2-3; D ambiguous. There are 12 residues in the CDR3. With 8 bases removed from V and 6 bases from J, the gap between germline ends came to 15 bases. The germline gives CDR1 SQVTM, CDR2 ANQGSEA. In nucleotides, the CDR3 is TGCAGCCAGCTTGCAGGATTCGATACGCAGTATTTT. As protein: CSQLAGFDTQYF.

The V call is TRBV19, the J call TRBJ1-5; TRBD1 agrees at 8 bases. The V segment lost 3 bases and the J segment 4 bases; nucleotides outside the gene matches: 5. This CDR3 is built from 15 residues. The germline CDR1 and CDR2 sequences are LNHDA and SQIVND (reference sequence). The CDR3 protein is CASSIGQGINQPQHF. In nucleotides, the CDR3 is TGTGCCAGTAGTATTGGACAGGGAATAAATCAGCCCCAGCATTTT.

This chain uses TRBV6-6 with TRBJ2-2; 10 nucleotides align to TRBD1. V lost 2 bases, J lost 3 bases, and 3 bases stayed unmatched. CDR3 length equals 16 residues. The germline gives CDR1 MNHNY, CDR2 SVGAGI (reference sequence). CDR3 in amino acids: CASSYLGQGYTGELFF. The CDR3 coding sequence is TGTGCCAGCAGTTACCTGGGACAGGGGTACACCGGGGAGCTGTTTTTT.